These 14 T cell receptor beta chains were sequenced from one sample in a study of T-cell memory formation after mild COVID-19. TCRdb processed the 5' RACE reads anew with MiXCR; each CDR3 protein has one entry. The data show fewer than 700,000 distinct CDR3 sequences, approximately 18% seen once. Specimen: PBMCs or a T cell subset sorted from them (not recorded which). The receptor set was obtained from an adult woman who had mild COVID-19 (a few samples of this study predate the infection). Cell type and time point are not known.

The chain is built from TRBV20-1 and TRBJ2-5; no clear D gene. The CDR3 loop spans 15 amino acids. Germline V lookup: CDR1 DFQATT, CDR2 SNEGSKA (reference sequence). Trimming cost V 0 bases and J 5 bases, with 16 bases left between them. CDR3 protein: CSARDGLDHLETQYF. The CDR3 DNA reads TGCAGTGCTAGAGATGGGCTAGATCATCTGGAGACCCAGTACTTC.

The chain combines TRBV5-6 with TRBJ1-4, with D hard to call. V was clipped by 1 base and J by 8 bases, with 9 bases between them. The CDR3 runs 13 residues. CDR1 is SGHDT and CDR2 is YYEEEE in the germline V gene. Here the CDR3 reads CASSLSSGEKLFF. The CDR3 DNA sequence: TGTGCCAGCAGCTTGTCCAGTGGGGAAAAACTGTTTTTT. The full variable domain, with the rest looked up from reference TRBV5-6 and TRBJ1-4, is DAGVTQSPTHLIKTRGQQVTLRCSPKSGHDTVSWYQQALGQGPQFIFQYYEEEERQRGNFPDRFSGHQFPNYSSELNVNALLLGDSALYLCASSLSSGEKLFFGSGTQLSVL.

The rearrangement uses TRBV4-1 and TRBJ2-1; D is uncertain. Germline loops: CDR1 MGHRA, CDR2 YSYEKL. CDR3 length: 15 residues. V lost 0 bases, J lost 5 bases, and 11 bases lay in between. Here the CDR3 reads CASSQDPAANNEQFF. The CDR3, as DNA: TGCGCCAGCAGCCAAGATCCCGCTGCGAACAATGAGCAGTTCTTC.

This clonotype was counted only a few times. V is TRBV3-1 and J is TRBJ2-7; D ambiguous. The V and J ends lost 0 bases and 3 bases respectively, with 15 bases between them. The germline V gene encodes CDR1 LGHDT and CDR2 YNNKEL (reference sequence). The CDR3 extends over 16 amino acids. The CDR3 sequence: CASSQDAASRSYEQYF. The CDR3 DNA is TGTGCCAGCAGCCAAGATGCGGCCTCTAGAAGCTACGAGCAGTACTTC.

This chain connects TRBV7-9 to TRBJ1-1; D may be TRBD1 (5 bases). Germline values: CDR1 SEHNR, CDR2 FQNEAQ (reference sequence). V was shortened by 5 bases and J by 0 bases, with 13 bases between the two germline ends. The CDR3 runs 15 residues. The CDR3 spells CASSIDEGMNTEAFF. The CDR3 DNA reads as TGTGCCAGCAGCATAGACGAGGGGATGAACACTGAAGCTTTCTTT.

The V gene is TRBV12-3 or TRBV12-4, the J gene TRBJ1-2; D is unclear. The CDR3 covers 13 residues. Trimming pared 7 bases from V and 8 bases from J, leaving 17 bases between. In DNA form, the CDR3 reads TGTGCCAGCACCCCCGGGGTCAGGTTGGGCTACACCTTC. Protein: CASTPGVRLGYTF.

This clonotype was counted at least ten times. This sequence joins TRBV4-2 and TRBJ2-7; TRBD2 aligns across 11 bases. The V segment lost 2 bases and the J segment 2 bases; nucleotides outside the gene matches: 5. Germline CDR1 is LGHNA and CDR2 is YNFKEQ. The CDR3 covers 16 residues. Written as DNA, the CDR3 is TGTGCCAGCAGCCAATCGGGACTAGCGGCTCCCTACGAGCAGTACTTC. Its translation: CASSQSGLAAPYEQYF.

The rearrangement uses TRBV6-2 or TRBV6-3 and TRBJ2-2; weak D call: TRBD1 (6 bases). V shed 10 bases and J shed 6 bases, with 18 bases lying between them. CDR1 and CDR2 (germline): MNHEY, SVGEGT. The CDR3 is 14 residues long. In DNA, the CDR3 is TGTGCCACAAGGAACAGGGCTCGGGCCGGGGAGCTGTTTTTT. This gives the protein CATRNRARAGELFF.

The chain's CDR3 is CASSFSRTSGGTDTQYF. The CDR3 DNA sequence: TGTGCCAGCAGCTTTTCCAGGACTAGCGGGGGGACTGATACGCAGTATTTT. The J gene is TRBJ2-3, the V gene TRBV7-8, with 14 bases that match TRBD2. The CDR3 consists of 17 residues. V lost 3 bases and J lost 6; bases outside the gene matches: 8. Germline CDR1 is SGHVS and CDR2 is FQNEAQ.

This clonotype came up many times. For the CDR3, the DNA is TGTGCCAGCAGCCTTTTAGCGGGAGGGTCCTACGAGCAGTACTTC. Protein sequence: CASSLLAGGSYEQYF. V gene TRBV9 combines with J gene TRBJ2-7; 11 nucleotides line up with TRBD2. The length of the CDR3 is 15 residues. Germline V CDR1 and CDR2: SGDLS, YYNGEE. Trimming took 4 bases from V and 1 from J; bases not matched to a gene: 4.

This clonotype was seen a few times. The chain links TRBV4-2 to TRBJ2-2; 7 bases are shared with TRBD1. This CDR3 comprises 20 residues. The germline CDR1 and CDR2 sequences are LGHNA and YNFKEQ. Trimming took 2 bases from V and 9 from J; bases not matched to a gene: 24. The CDR3 DNA sequence: TGTGCCAGCAGCCAAATACGACCTTCGACAGGGAAGGTTGGAGTGTGGGAGCTGTTTTTT. It is translated as CASSQIRPSTGKVGVWELFF.

V and J are TRBV6-5 and TRBJ1-1, with D perhaps TRBD1 (6 bases). The germline V gene has CDR1 MNHEY and CDR2 SVGAGI. V lost 2 bases and J lost 4, with 8 bases in between. The length of the CDR3 is 13 residues. In DNA, the CDR3 is TGTGCCAGCAGTTACCAGGGGACCACTGAAGCTTTCTTT. Its translation: CASSYQGTTEAFF.

In this sample, this clonotype turned up a few times. This chain joins TRBV28 and TRBJ2-1; D is ambiguous. V was trimmed by 8 bases and J by 4 bases, leaving 18 bases between them. The CDR3 totals 15 residues. Per the germline V gene, CDR1 is MDHEN and CDR2 is SYDVKM. CDR3 amino acids: CASSKVGDLYNEQFF. CDR3 DNA: TGTGCCAGCTCAAAGGTCGGAGATTTGTACAATGAGCAGTTCTTC. The variable domain in full, with the rest retrieved from reference TRBV28 and TRBJ2-1, is DVKVTQSSRYLVKRTGEKVFLECVQDMDHENMFWYRQDPGLGLRLIYFSYDVKMKEKGDIPEGYSVSREKKERFSLILESASTNQTSMYLCASSKVGDLYNEQFFGPGTRLTVL.

Points on this clonotype: An end of the junction does not agree with germline; a read error may underlie this. V is TRBV6-6 and J is TRBJ2-5; D possibly corresponds to TRBD2 (7 bases). The germline gives CDR1 MNHNY, CDR2 SVGAGI (reference sequence). The CDR3 is 17 amino acids. CDR3 in DNA: TGTGCCAGCGGTTACCCGAGGGAGGGGGGACCGGCGGAGACCCAGTACTTC. It is translated as CASGYPREGGPAETQYF.